The table lists the clone carrying this TCR beta chain with many counts. The junction had 14 bases not matched to a gene; V was cut back by 5 bases and J by 3 bases. CDR3 length equals 17 residues. Amplified TCR beta CDR3 regions derived from RNA transcripts. HTBI primers were employed in a first-round RT-PCR of the TCR CDR3. TCRdb itself ran the multiplex PCR reads through MiXCR, one entry per CDR3 protein. The table records 250,000 to 350,000 distinct CDR3 sequences, 20% to 25% of them present only once. The data were obtained in a study of T cells in Graves' hyperthyroidism and ophthalmopathy. The rearrangement links TRBV12-3 or TRBV12-4 to TRBJ2-3; TRBD2 matches at 7 bases. The clonotype was recovered from a man in his thirties or forties with Graves' ophthalmopathy. Sequencing was done on a sample of blood. CDR3 sequence (DNA): TGTGCCAGCAGTCCCCACGGTCGGGGGGTGAGTACAGATACGCAGTATTTT. It specifies CASSPHGRGVSTDTQYF.